This TCR beta chain comes out of a study of response to subunit inactivated influenza vaccine. Whole-study results and caveats: Authors proposed each seasonal influenza vaccination draws in few new T cells.

Using its own MiXCR run on the RT-PCR reads, TCRdb lists one record per CDR3 protein. The top ten clones hold 9.5% to 13% of a sample with some 850,000 distinct CDR3 sequences, roughly 20% of them seen once. Remarks on this clonotype: Antigen specificity is unknown.

The TCR sequence derives from a man between 45 and 60 years old who received an inactivated influenza vaccine. The sequencing used PBMCs from blood, collected 5 to 6 days after vaccination.

The CDR3: CSVEKTSGRNNEQFF. The CDR3 coding sequence is TGCAGCGTTGAAAAGACTAGCGGGAGAAACAATGAGCAGTTCTTC. The chain couples TRBV29-1 to TRBJ2-1, with 12 bases that match TRBD2. J lost 5 bases, V lost 2 bases, and 4 bases had no gene match. CDR3 length equals 15 residues. Per the germline V gene, CDR1 is SQVTM and CDR2 is ANQGSEA.